A single sample is the source of the 22 T cell receptor beta chains below, sequenced in a study of blood T cells in healthy people across ages (dated by TCRdb to between 2015 and 2017). The method was 5' RACE. TCRdb shows the sequencer as Illumina HiSeq 2500. The second PCR ran for about 6 to 11 cycles and used a J-beta primer mix along with a sample-barcoded 5' primer. TCRdb applied fastp at Q25 and MiXCR to the public reads, then kept only in-frame beta chains. Each entry merges the rows of one CDR3 protein and shows their most common DNA and genes. The sample profile shows some 750,000 distinct CDR3 sequences; approximately 22% of them were found once. The biggest ten clones account for about 22% of the sample. Sequenced sample: blood. These receptors were obtained from an older man in good health.

This clonotype has more than one count but fewer than ten. The genes are TRBV10-1 and TRBJ2-1; 10 bases align to TRBD2. The germline CDR1 and CDR2 sequences are WNHNN and SYGVQD (reference sequence). This CDR3 region has 14 residues. With V trimmed by 4 bases and J by 6 bases, 3 bases remained unmatched. The CDR3 bases are TGCGCCAGCAGTGGGCTAGCGGGAGTCAATGAGCAGTTCTTC. Translated: CASSGLAGVNEQFF.

With respect to this clonotype: A read error may produce the germline difference seen at one junction end. The rearrangement joins TRBV28 to TRBJ2-5; D gene ambiguous. CDR1 and CDR2 (germline): MDHEN, SYDVKM. The CDR3 length is 15 residues. The CDR3 nucleotides are TGTGCCGGCAGTTTCGACAATGTGTACCAAGAGACCCAGTACTTC. Its protein is CAGSFDNVYQETQYF.

This chain links TRBV5-6 with TRBJ2-1; 8 nucleotides line up with TRBD2. Germline CDR1 SGHDT, CDR2 YYEEEE. There are 16 residues in the CDR3. V gave up 1 base and J gave up 4 bases; unmatched junction bases: 7. CDR3 residues: CASSLSSLAVYNEQFF. The CDR3, as DNA: TGTGCCAGCAGCTTGTCTTCACTAGCGGTGTACAATGAGCAGTTCTTC.

The V gene is TRBV29-1, the J gene TRBJ2-6; D uncertain. V gave up 2 bases and J gave up 3 bases, with 2 bases separating them. Germline loops: CDR1 SQVTM, CDR2 ANQGSEA. The CDR3 runs 12 residues. CDR3: CSVESGANVLTF. CDR3 sequence (DNA): TGCAGCGTTGAAAGTGGGGCCAACGTCCTGACTTTC.

This clonotype was detected only a few times. The V call is TRBV20-1, the J call TRBJ1-2, with unresolved D. The V gene lost 5 bases and the J gene lost 0 bases, with 13 bases spanning the gap. Per the germline V gene, CDR1 is DFQATT and CDR2 is SNEGSKA (reference sequence). This CDR3 has 14 residues. CDR3 in amino acids: CSAPPLPANYGYTF. DNA for the CDR3: TGCAGTGCTCCCCCCTTGCCAGCTAACTATGGCTACACCTTC.

The chain combines TRBV15 with TRBJ1-2; possible D gene TRBD1, 5 bases. This CDR3 is built from 13 residues. Per germline, CDR1 LNHNV and CDR2 YYDKDF (reference sequence). The V gene lost 5 bases and the J gene lost 2 bases, with 9 bases spanning the gap. The CDR3 loop reads CATSPGLNYGYTF. The CDR3 region has the DNA TGTGCCACCAGCCCGGGGCTGAACTATGGCTACACCTTC.

This chain joins TRBV7-3 and TRBJ2-2; no clear D. The CDR3 sequence is 14 residues long. CDR1 SGHTA and CDR2 FQGTGA come from the germline V gene. Trimming left V 5 bases short and J 1 base short, with 8 bases between. The CDR3 nucleotides read TGTGCCAGCAGCCCTCTCCTGAACACCGGGGAGCTGTTTTTT. Translating gives CASSPLLNTGELFF.

This clonotype came up a few times. The CDR3 DNA reads TGTGCCAGCAGTTCAGTAGCGGGGAACACCGGGGAGCTGTTTTTT. Translated: CASSSVAGNTGELFF. The rearrangement uses TRBV12-3 or TRBV12-4 and TRBJ2-2; the match to TRBD2 covers 7 bases. Germline trimming cut 4 bases from V and 1 base from J; bases unmatched to any gene: 3. The CDR3 has 15 amino acids.

Only a few counts were recorded for this clonotype. The germline gene is not matched at one end of the junction; a read error may be the cause. The V and J genes are TRBV20-1 and TRBJ2-1; 8 bases map to TRBD2. The CDR3 contains 15 residues. From germline, CDR1 is DFQATT and CDR2 SNEGSKA (reference sequence). The CDR3 nucleotides are TGCAGTGCTAGTCTAGCGGGCGTTTTCTACAACGAGCAGTTCTTC. This codes for CSASLAGVFYNEQFF.

In its sample, this clonotype was seen a few times. The CDR3 sequence is CASSFADRGQHRGELFF. As DNA, the CDR3 is TGTGCCAGCAGTTTCGCCGACAGGGGGCAACATCGGGGGGAGCTGTTTTTT. The rearrangement links TRBV6-6 to TRBJ2-2; 10 positions agree with TRBD1. Germline V gene data show CDR1 as MNHNY and CDR2 as SVGAGI (reference sequence). This CDR3 comprises 17 residues. V lost 4 bases and J lost 8; bases outside the gene matches: 13.

This clonotype appeared many times. The CDR3 reads CASSLAPTDTQYF. Here the CDR3 DNA reads TGCGCCAGCAGCTTGGCCCCCACAGATACGCAGTATTTT. V usage is TRBV5-1 and J usage is TRBJ2-3; D remains ambiguous. This CDR3 is built from 13 residues. Germline V gives CDR1 SGHRS, CDR2 YFSETQ. The V end was cut by 0 bases, the J end by 2 bases, with 4 bases between. Supplemented by reference TRBV5-1 and TRBJ2-3, the full variable domain reads KAGVTQTPRYLIKTRGQQVTLSCSPISGHRSVSWYQQTPGQGLQFLFEYFSETQRNKGNFPGRFSGRQFSNSRSEMNVSTLELGDSALYLCASSLAPTDTQYFGPGTRLTVL.

In this sample, this clonotype turned up a few times. J is TRBJ1-1 and V is TRBV7-9; D not certain. The CDR3 is 15 residues long. Germline V gene lookup returns CDR1 SEHNR and CDR2 FQNEAQ (reference sequence). Trimming pared 5 bases from V and 5 bases from J, leaving 18 bases between. For the CDR3, the DNA is TGTGCCAGCAGCCCTGACCGCGTGGGAATGACTGAAGCTTTCTTT. Encoded protein: CASSPDRVGMTEAFF.

This clonotype appeared a few times. The genes are TRBV6-5 and TRBJ2-4; D is unresolved. Germline V gene sequence: CDR1 MNHEY, CDR2 SVGAGI. This CDR3 is built from 13 residues. Trimming took off 6 bases at V and 4 bases at J, with 10 bases between the two ends. The CDR3 region has the DNA TGTGCCAGCAGACCGACAACGAAAAACATTCAGTACTTC. Amino acids: CASRPTTKNIQYF.

Only a few counts were recorded for this clonotype. This chain connects TRBV7-8 to TRBJ2-7; D possibly corresponds to TRBD2 (6 bases). CDR1 SGHVS and CDR2 FQNEAQ come from the germline V gene. CDR3 length: 15 residues. Trimming stripped 5 bases from V and 2 bases from J, with 16 bases between. The CDR3 coding sequence is TGTGCCAGCAGCCCACCCACTAGCCCTCCCTACGAGCAGTACTTC. Residues: CASSPPTSPPYEQYF.

This clonotype was seen a few times. The CDR3 DNA is TGCAGCGTTGAGATGAGGAATGGCTACACCTTC. Translating gives CSVEMRNGYTF. This chain links TRBV29-1 with TRBJ1-2; D remains unclear. V shed 3 bases and J shed 6 bases, with 8 bases lying between them. This CDR3 is built from 11 residues. CDR1 and CDR2 from the germline V gene are SQVTM and ANQGSEA.

The genes are TRBV18 and TRBJ1-5; D unclear. The ends were cut back, 3 bases at V and 4 bases at J, with 13 bases in the middle. Germline V gives CDR1 KGHSH, CDR2 LQKENI. The CDR3 length is 15 residues. The chain's CDR3 is CASSPRAAGNQPQHF. The DNA for the CDR3 is TGTGCCAGCTCACCGCGGGCCGCTGGGAATCAGCCCCAGCATTTT.

This clonotype was detected only a few times. The CDR3 reads CASSALQGTIQYF. CDR3 DNA: TGTGCCAGCAGTGCCCTACAGGGTACCATTCAGTACTTC. V usage is TRBV6-2 or TRBV6-3 and J usage is TRBJ2-4; D possibly corresponds to TRBD1 (6 bases). The germline V and J ends were trimmed by 5 bases and 9 bases, with 14 bases remaining between them. Per the germline V gene, CDR1 is MNHEY and CDR2 is SVGEGT. This CDR3 has 13 amino acids.

The V and J genes are TRBV9 and TRBJ1-1; TRBD1 aligns across 8 bases. J was trimmed by 0 bases and V by 4 bases; bases with no gene match: 8. CDR3 length: 16 amino acids. In germline, CDR1 is SGDLS, CDR2 YYNGEE. The CDR3 sequence: CASSQRTGYLNTEAFF. In nucleotides, the CDR3 is TGTGCCAGCAGCCAAAGGACAGGGTACCTGAACACTGAAGCTTTCTTT.

Only a few counts were recorded for this clonotype. V is TRBV7-9 and J is TRBJ1-6; the D is unclear. The length of the CDR3 is 14 residues. Germline V gives CDR1 SEHNR, CDR2 FQNEAQ (reference sequence). The V end was cut by 4 bases, the J end by 7 bases, with 11 bases between. The CDR3 spells CASSSERSNSPLHF. DNA for the CDR3: TGTGCCAGCAGCTCAGAACGAAGCAATTCACCCCTCCACTTT.

This chain's CDR3 is CASSQAGTIAKNIQYF. The CDR3 nucleotides read TGTGCCAGCTCACAAGCCGGGACAATAGCCAAAAACATTCAGTACTTC. The gene calls are TRBV18 and TRBJ2-4, with D possibly TRBD1 on 6 matching bases. CDR3 length: 16 amino acids. In germline, CDR1 is KGHSH, CDR2 LQKENI. Trimming stripped 4 bases from V and 0 bases from J, with 13 bases between.

This chain uses TRBV28 with TRBJ2-7; no clear D gene. CDR1 is MDHEN, CDR2 SYDVKM, per germline. This CDR3 spans 16 amino acids. With 3 bases removed from V and 1 base from J, the gap between germline ends came to 16 bases. DNA of the CDR3: TGTGCCAGCAGTTTCAACAGCATCTTATTTTCCTACGAGCAGTACTTC. Translated: CASSFNSILFSYEQYF.

The chain employs TRBV20-1 and TRBJ2-1; TRBD2 matches at 10 bases. Trimming removed 1 base from V and 3 bases from J; junction bases left unmatched: 15. The CDR3 covers 19 residues. Germline CDR1 is DFQATT and CDR2 is SNEGSKA (reference sequence). The CDR3 nucleotides are TGCAGTGCTAGAGCCAGGACTAGCGGCCTAACCTCCTACTACAATGAGCAGTTCTTC. Translated: CSARARTSGLTSYYNEQFF.